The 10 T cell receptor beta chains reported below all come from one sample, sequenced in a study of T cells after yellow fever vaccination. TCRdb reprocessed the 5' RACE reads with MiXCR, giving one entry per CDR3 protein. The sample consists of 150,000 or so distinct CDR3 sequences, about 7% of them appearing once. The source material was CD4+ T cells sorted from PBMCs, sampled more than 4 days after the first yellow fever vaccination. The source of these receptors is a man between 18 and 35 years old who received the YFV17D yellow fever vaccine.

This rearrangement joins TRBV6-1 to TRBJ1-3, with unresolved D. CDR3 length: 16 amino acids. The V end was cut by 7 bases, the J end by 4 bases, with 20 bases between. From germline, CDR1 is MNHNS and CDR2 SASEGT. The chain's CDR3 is CASKLTAGQAGNTIYF. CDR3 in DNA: TGTGCCAGCAAACTAACAGCGGGCCAAGCGGGAAACACCATATATTTT.

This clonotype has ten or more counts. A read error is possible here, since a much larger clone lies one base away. The DNA for the CDR3 is TGTGCCAGCAGCTTAGGGGCTAGTCAAGATACGCAGCATTTT. The encoded protein is CASSLGASQDTQHF. The gene calls are TRBV7-6 and TRBJ2-3; D is ambiguous. The J call may be wrong; the DNA end is better matched by TRBJ1-5. CDR3 length equals 14 residues. Germline CDR1 SGHVS, CDR2 FNYEAQ.

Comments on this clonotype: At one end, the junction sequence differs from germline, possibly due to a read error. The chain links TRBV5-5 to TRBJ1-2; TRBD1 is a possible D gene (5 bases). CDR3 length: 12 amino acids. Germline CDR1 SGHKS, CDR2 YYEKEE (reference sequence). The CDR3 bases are TGTGCCATCAGCTCGGGGCTCTATTGCTACACCTTC. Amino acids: CAISSGLYCYTF.

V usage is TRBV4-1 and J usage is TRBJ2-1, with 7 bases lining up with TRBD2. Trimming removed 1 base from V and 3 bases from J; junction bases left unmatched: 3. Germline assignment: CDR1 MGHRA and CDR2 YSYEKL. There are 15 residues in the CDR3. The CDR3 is CASSQGGRYYNEQFF. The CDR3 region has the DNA TGCGCCAGCAGCCAAGGCGGGAGATACTACAATGAGCAGTTCTTC.

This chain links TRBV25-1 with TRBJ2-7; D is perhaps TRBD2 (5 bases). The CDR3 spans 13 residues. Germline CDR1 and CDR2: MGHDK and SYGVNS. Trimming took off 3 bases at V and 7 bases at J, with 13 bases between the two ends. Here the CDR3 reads CASSDPGSYEQYF. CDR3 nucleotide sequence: TGTGCCAGCAGTGATCCGGGGTCGTATGAGCAGTACTTC.

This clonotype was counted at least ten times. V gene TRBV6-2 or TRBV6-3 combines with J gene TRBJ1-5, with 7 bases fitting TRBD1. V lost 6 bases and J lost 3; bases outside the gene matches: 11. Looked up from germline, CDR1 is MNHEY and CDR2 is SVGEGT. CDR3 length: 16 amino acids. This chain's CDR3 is CASSRQGRGINQPQHF. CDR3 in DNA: TGTGCCAGCAGCCGACAGGGCCGGGGGATCAATCAGCCCCAGCATTTT.

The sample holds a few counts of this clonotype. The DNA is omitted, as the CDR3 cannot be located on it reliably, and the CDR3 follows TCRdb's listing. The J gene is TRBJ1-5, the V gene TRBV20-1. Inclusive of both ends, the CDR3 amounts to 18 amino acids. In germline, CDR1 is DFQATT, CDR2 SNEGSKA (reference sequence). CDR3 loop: CSASIWRGRLPGNQPQHF.

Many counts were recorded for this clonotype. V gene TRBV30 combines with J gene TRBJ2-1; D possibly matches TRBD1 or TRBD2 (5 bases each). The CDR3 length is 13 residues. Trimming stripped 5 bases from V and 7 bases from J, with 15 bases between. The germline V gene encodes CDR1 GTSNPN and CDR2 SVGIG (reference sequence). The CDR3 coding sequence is TGTGCCTGGGCCACACAGGCGGGTAATGAGCAGTTCTTC. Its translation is CAWATQAGNEQFF.

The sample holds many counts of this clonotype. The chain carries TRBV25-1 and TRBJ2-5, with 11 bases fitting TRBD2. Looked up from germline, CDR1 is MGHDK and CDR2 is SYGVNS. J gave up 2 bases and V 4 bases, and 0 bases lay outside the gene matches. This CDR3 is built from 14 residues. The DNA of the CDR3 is TGTGCCAGCAGTGGACTAGCGGGGCAAGAGACCCAGTACTTC. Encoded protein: CASSGLAGQETQYF.

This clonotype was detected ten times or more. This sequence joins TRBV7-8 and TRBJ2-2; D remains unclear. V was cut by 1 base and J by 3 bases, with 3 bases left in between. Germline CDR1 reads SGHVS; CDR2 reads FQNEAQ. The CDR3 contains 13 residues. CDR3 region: CASSLVYTGELFF. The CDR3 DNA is TGTGCCAGCAGCTTAGTCTACACCGGGGAGCTGTTTTTT.